This TCR beta chain was sequenced during a study of CD8 T cells in ankylosing spondylitis. Whole-study results and caveats: Within peripheral blood, clones linked to disease were CD8+ and relatively rare. Blood from ankylosing spondylitis patients appeared to carry a characteristic eight-variant TCR beta motif. Matched ankylosing spondylitis synovial fluid reportedly contained a significantly enriched population of disease-linked clones.

TCRdb redid the calling of the 5' RACE reads with MiXCR, one entry per CDR3 protein. The table shows more than 300,000 distinct CDR3 sequences, with 8% occurring only once. Trimming took off 4 bases at V and 3 bases at J, with 9 bases between the two ends. Germline V lookup: CDR1 SGHTA, CDR2 FQGNSA. This CDR3 comprises 13 residues. The table lists this clonotype with a few counts. The antigen is undetermined. This chain joins TRBV7-2 and TRBJ2-5; D gene uncertain. The origin of this receptor is a male donor with ankylosing spondylitis. The sample consisted of blood, either unsorted or a sorted T cell fraction (not recorded which). The DNA of the CDR3 is TGTGCCAGCAGCTCCCCTCTTGAAGAGACCCAGTACTTC. Encoded protein: CASSSPLEETQYF.